This T cell receptor (beta chain) was found in a study of post-analysis software for immune sequencing data. Turning to the study itself: Included among the disease courses, which were recorded for the cohort, were relapsing-remitting, secondary progressive and progressive-relapsing multiple sclerosis. Study observations and caveats: Included in a set of about five TRBV segments more frequent in patients than controls were TRBV5-6, TRBV5-1 and TRBV20-1.

Prepared TCR beta cDNA libraries contained unique molecular identifiers. A single record per CDR3 protein comes from TCRdb applying MiXCR to the PCR reads. The sample lists some 500,000 distinct CDR3 sequences, nearly 45% occurring once. V dropped 6 bases and J dropped 12; count of bases not matched to a gene: 7. The CDR3 loop spans 12 amino acids. As regards this clonotype: What it binds is not known.

The sample consisted of blood. The chain is built from TRBV12-3 or TRBV12-4 and TRBJ2-1; 8 nucleotides match TRBD2. The receptor comes from a girl between 5 and 17 years old with multiple sclerosis. DNA of the CDR3: TGTGCCAGCAGCCTTGGGACTAGGAGGCAGTTCTTC. Translating it yields CASSLGTRRQFF.